These 2 T cell receptor beta chains were all obtained from the same sample, sequenced in a study of CD8 T cells in Susac syndrome. RNA amounts of roughly 0.5 to 1 ug underwent reverse transcription with random hexamers. One entry per CDR3 protein results from TCRdb running MiXCR on the immunoSEQ multiplex PCR reads. The sample lists 150,000 to 200,000 distinct CDR3 sequences; around 94% were seen once. Sequenced material: CD4+ T cells from PBMCs. Receptors originate from a human donor in good health.

The chain is built from TRBV20-1 and TRBJ1-2, with D perhaps matching TRBD1 (6 bases). Per germline, CDR1 DFQATT and CDR2 SNEGSKA (reference sequence). Deletions cut 0 bases from V and 8 bases from J, with 19 bases between. There are 15 residues in the CDR3. The CDR3 here is CSARDPGALHEGYTF. Here the CDR3 DNA reads TGCAGTGCTAGAGATCCAGGGGCACTACACGAGGGCTACACCTTC.

V and J are TRBV19 and TRBJ2-5, with D possibly TRBD1 on 5 matching bases. Germline loops: CDR1 LNHDA, CDR2 SQIVND (reference sequence). V lost 7 bases and J lost 0, with 12 bases in between. The CDR3 has 14 residues. The CDR3 DNA is TGTGCCAGTACAGGGAAATGGGACCAAGAGACCCAGTACTTC. Its protein product is CASTGKWDQETQYF.